This TCR beta chain was captured by sequencing in a study of control samples from healthy donors and cancer patients. From germline, CDR1 is SGHTA and CDR2 FQGNSA. CDR3 length: 12 residues. This clone showed up just once. Sequence at one end of the junction differs from germline and may be a read error. Repertoires were generated with immunoSEQ multiplex PCR, while TCRdb's copy carries only in-frame clones and drops some. The repertoire holds roughly 450,000 clones, with 80% to 95% as singletons. The TCR was taken from a man in his forties with head and neck cancer. J is TRBJ2-6 and V is TRBV7-2, with D perhaps given as TRBD1 or TRBD2 (5 bases each). The sample was PBMCs. DNA of the CDR3: TGTGCCAGCAGCGTACAACGGGGCCTTATGTCTTTC. Protein sequence: CASSVQRGLMSF.